This TCR beta chain was retrieved from a study of T cells after yellow fever vaccination. Germline CDR1 MNHEY, CDR2 SMNVEV (reference sequence). Trimming shortened V by 5 bases and J by 4 bases, and 7 bases separated the two germline ends. The CDR3 loop spans 12 amino acids. The sample holds many counts of this clonotype. The antigen is not known. Whole-study results and caveats: Of the clonotypes, a small share occurred in both CD4 and CD8 compartments. Sorted repertoires could include abundant contaminating clonotypes from bulk cells.

The TCR cDNA carried a universal primer site and UMIs from 5'RACE template switching. TCRdb processed the 5' RACE reads anew with MiXCR; each CDR3 protein has one entry. The table lists 250,000 or so distinct CDR3 sequences, approximately 3.5% of them singletons. The J gene is TRBJ2-3, the V gene TRBV27, with D uncertain. Sample: PBMCs, taken 15 days after the yellow fever booster vaccination. The TCR originated in a man aged 18-30 years who received the YFV17D yellow fever vaccine. In nucleotides, the CDR3 is TGTGCCAGCAGTATGCGATCAGATACGCAGTATTTT. Its protein product is CASSMRSDTQYF.